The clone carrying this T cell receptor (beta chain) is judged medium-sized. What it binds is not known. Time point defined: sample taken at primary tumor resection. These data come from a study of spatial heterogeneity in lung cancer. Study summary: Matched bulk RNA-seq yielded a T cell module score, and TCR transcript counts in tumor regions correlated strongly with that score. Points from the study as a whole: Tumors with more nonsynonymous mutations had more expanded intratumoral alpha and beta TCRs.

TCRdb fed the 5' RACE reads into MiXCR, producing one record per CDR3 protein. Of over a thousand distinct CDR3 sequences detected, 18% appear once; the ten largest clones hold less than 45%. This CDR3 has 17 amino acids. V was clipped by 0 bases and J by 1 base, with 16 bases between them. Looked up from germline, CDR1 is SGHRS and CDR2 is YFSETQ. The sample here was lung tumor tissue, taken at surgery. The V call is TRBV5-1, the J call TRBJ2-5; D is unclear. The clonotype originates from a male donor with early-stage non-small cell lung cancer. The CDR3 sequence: CASSLAIGQVFQETQYF. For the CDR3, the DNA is TGCGCCAGCAGCTTGGCCATCGGGCAGGTGTTCCAAGAGACCCAGTACTTC.